One and the same sample provided the 8 T cell receptor beta chains below, sequenced in a study of T cells after posttransplantation cyclophosphamide. A marrow graft followed busulfan-fludarabine conditioning, with cyclophosphamide on days +3 and +4. Clones were sequenced by immunoSEQ multiplex PCR, and TCRdb holds only the in-frame ones, with some missing. The sample is made up of roughly 12,000 clones, none counted only once. This specimen was PBMCs, taken after allogeneic stem cell transplant with posttransplant cyclophosphamide. The source is a female patient aged 40-49 years who received an allogeneic stem cell transplant from a related donor, was CMV-positive, and had acute GVHD only. Some of the T cells may derive from the graft donor.

This clone was seen many times. The rearrangement links TRBV15 to TRBJ2-2, with 7 nucleotides matching TRBD2. Germline lookup yields CDR1 LNHNV and CDR2 YYDKDF (reference sequence). The J segment lost 5 bases and the V segment lost 3 bases, leaving 12 bases of the junction unmatched. There are 17 residues in the CDR3. CDR3 sequence: CATSSLIGTTQTGELFF. DNA for the CDR3: TGTGCCACCAGCAGCCTAATCGGGACTACTCAGACCGGGGAGCTGTTTTTT.

This clone was seen ten or more times. V is TRBV7-9 and J is TRBJ2-3; D not resolved. Germline CDR1 is SEHNR and CDR2 is FQNEAQ (reference sequence). The CDR3 length is 13 residues. Trimming left V 3 bases short and J 3 bases short, with 7 bases between. DNA of the CDR3: TGTGCCAGCAGCTTTTTGTCAACAGATACGCAGTATTTT. Its translation: CASSFLSTDTQYF.

This clone was counted at least ten times. The rearrangement uses TRBV6-6 and TRBJ1-3, with 7 bases lining up with TRBD1. V lost 0 bases to trimming and J lost 6 bases; unmatched junction nucleotides: 5. The CDR3 sequence is 15 residues long. The germline gives CDR1 MNHNY, CDR2 SVGAGI (reference sequence). In DNA, the CDR3 is TGTGCCAGCAGTTACTCGGGGACAGCGGCAAACACCATATATTTT. Translation: CASSYSGTAANTIYF.

This clone was detected many times. V gene TRBV19 combines with J gene TRBJ1-5; D is ambiguous. This CDR3 has 13 residues. The V end lost 4 bases, the J end lost 5 bases, and 9 bases lay between the germline ends. The germline V gene encodes CDR1 LNHDA and CDR2 SQIVND (reference sequence). Here the CDR3 reads CASSTRLDQPQHF. The CDR3 DNA reads as TGTGCCAGTAGTACACGGTTGGATCAGCCCCAGCATTTT.

The sample holds many counts of this clone. This chain connects TRBV11-3 to TRBJ2-4, with 7 bases identical to TRBD1. The germline CDR1 and CDR2 sequences are SGHNT and YENEEA. The CDR3 is 13 residues long. After removal of 8 bases from V and 9 bases from J, the junction contained 10 bases not matched to a gene. CDR3 DNA sequence: TGTGCCAGCTCCCCAGGGGGTTTGGGCATTCAGTACTTC. Its translation is CASSPGGLGIQYF.

This clone was recorded many times. The rearrangement uses TRBV9 and TRBJ1-1; 9 bases map to TRBD1. The V gene's germline CDR1 is SGDLS and CDR2 YYNGEE. CDR3 length: 15 residues. Trimming removed 4 bases from V and 2 bases from J; junction bases left unmatched: 6. CDR3 in amino acids: CASSPQDRGNTEAFF. In DNA form, the CDR3 reads TGTGCCAGCAGCCCTCAGGACAGGGGAAACACTGAAGCTTTCTTT.

This clone was seen at least ten times. This rearrangement joins TRBV19 to TRBJ2-6, with a possible D match to TRBD2 (6 bases). The CDR3 is made up of 16 amino acids. Trimming stripped 3 bases from V and 2 bases from J, with 11 bases between. Germline V lookup: CDR1 LNHDA, CDR2 SQIVND (reference sequence). CDR3 sequence (DNA): TGTGCCAGTAGTATGGCGGGGTTAGCTGGGGCCAACGTCCTGACTTTC. It encodes CASSMAGLAGANVLTF. Full variable domain (outside the CDR3, taken from reference TRBV19 and TRBJ2-6): DGGITQSPKYLFRKEGQNVTLSCEQNLNHDAMYWYRQDPGQGLRLIYYSQIVNDFQKGDIAEGYSVSREKKESFPLTVTSAQKNPTAFYLCASSMAGLAGANVLTFGAGSRLTVL.

The table lists this clone with many counts. This chain uses TRBV5-1 with TRBJ2-6, with 11 bases matching TRBD2. This CDR3 comprises 20 residues. Trimming cost V 4 bases and J 0 bases; bases outside gene matches: 12. Germline CDR1 reads SGHRS; CDR2 reads YFSETQ. The CDR3 is CASSLGLAGGVISGANVLTF. The CDR3 DNA is TGCGCCAGCAGCCTGGGTCTAGCGGGGGGCGTGATCTCTGGGGCCAACGTCCTGACTTTC.